A single sample is the source of the 22 T cell receptor beta chains below, sequenced in a study of vaccination effects on CD4 cells after COVID-19 (dated by TCRdb to between 2021 and 2024). The antigens for these receptors are not known. The ViraFEST assay stimulated PBMC with viral peptide pools and then used TCR sequencing to identify antigen-specific CD4+ T cell clonotypes by expansion. After approximately eleven days of culture, CD4+ T cells were isolated with the EasySep CD4+ T cell isolation kit. PCR-confirmed SARS-CoV-2 infection had occurred in convalescent patients between March and December 2020, before the Alpha, Beta and Delta variants emerged in the United States. Each participant received two doses of an mRNA SARS-CoV-2 vaccine, either BNT162b2 or mRNA-1273. Libraries were prepared through the immunoSEQ multiplex PCR assay. Not all clones reach the TCRdb copy of this immuneACCESS table, which keeps in-frame sequences only. Checked studies attribute under half of the gap to unresolved V genes and leave the rest unexplained. The sample table contains 15,000 to 20,000 clones; only one count was recorded for around 80% of them. About a fifth of the sample lies in the top ten.

Here the sequenced sample was CD4+ T cells from PBMCs cultured with SARS-CoV-2 spike peptides, taken after COVID-19 vaccination. This sample's cell subset or site label indicates: SARS-CoV-2 spike overlapping peptide pool stimulation. All receptors derive from a human donor who had a prior SARS-CoV-2 infection.

The gene calls are TRBV28 and TRBJ2-7; D may be TRBD1 (5 bases). V was clipped by 4 bases and J by 3 bases, with 19 bases between them. This CDR3 is 16 amino acids long. From germline, CDR1 is MDHEN and CDR2 SYDVKM. The CDR3 region has the DNA TGTGCCAGCAGTTCTACTCGACAGCCCAAGCTCTACGAGCAGTACTTC. This encodes CASSSTRQPKLYEQYF.

The chain employs TRBV7-2 and TRBJ1-5; TRBD1 is a possible D gene (5 bases). Germline assignment: CDR1 SGHTA and CDR2 FQGNSA. There are 15 residues in the CDR3. The V gene lost 1 base and the J gene lost 7 bases, with 14 bases spanning the gap. The CDR3 protein is CASSLVQGSGQPQHF. CDR3 nucleotides: TGTGCCAGCAGCTTAGTCCAGGGTTCAGGGCAGCCCCAGCATTTT.

This clone was picked up a small number of times. The rearrangement links TRBV12-3 or TRBV12-4 to TRBJ1-3; no clear D. The CDR3 has 13 residues. Trimming shortened V by 7 bases and J by 3 bases, and 10 bases separated the two germline ends. The chain's CDR3 is CASNSKFGNTIYF. CDR3 DNA sequence: TGTGCCAGCAACTCCAAGTTTGGAAACACCATATATTTT.

This chain connects TRBV19 to TRBJ2-5; 12 bases match TRBD2. This CDR3 is 17 amino acids long. Looked up from germline, CDR1 is LNHDA and CDR2 is SQIVND (reference sequence). The V gene end was trimmed by 2 bases and the J gene end by 3 bases; junction bases not matched to a gene: 7. CDR3 sequence: CASSIRLAGGVKETQYF. The CDR3 region has the DNA TGTGCCAGTAGTATAAGGCTAGCGGGGGGGGTAAAAGAGACCCAGTACTTC. The full variable domain, in which reference TRBV19 and TRBJ2-5 provide the parts outside the CDR3, is DGGITQSPKYLFRKEGQNVTLSCEQNLNHDAMYWYRQDPGQGLRLIYYSQIVNDFQKGDIAEGYSVSREKKESFPLTVTSAQKNPTAFYLCASSIRLAGGVKETQYFGPGTRLLVL.

The chain links TRBV4-1 to TRBJ2-1; TRBD2 matches at 8 bases. Trimming at V came to 1 base and at J to 2 bases, leaving 13 bases not matched to a gene. Per the germline V gene, CDR1 is MGHRA and CDR2 is YSYEKL. The CDR3 length is 19 residues. CDR3 sequence (DNA): TGCGCCAGCAGCCAAGTTTGGGGGCGACGGGGGGGAACCTACAATGAGCAGTTCTTC. This encodes CASSQVWGRRGGTYNEQFF.

The gene calls are TRBV10-3 and TRBJ2-1; D possibly corresponds to TRBD1 (6 bases). Per the germline V gene, CDR1 is ENHRY and CDR2 is SYGVKD. V was shortened by 3 bases and J by 0 bases, with 6 bases between the two germline ends. The CDR3 runs to 14 residues. The CDR3 protein is CAISEGGSYNEQFF. DNA for the CDR3: TGTGCCATCAGTGAAGGGGGCTCCTACAATGAGCAGTTCTTC.

The chain combines TRBV28 with TRBJ2-3; TRBD1 agrees at 7 bases. The junction had 9 bases not matched to a gene; V was cut back by 3 bases and J by 6 bases. This CDR3 spans 15 amino acids. CDR1 and CDR2 (germline): MDHEN, SYDVKM. The CDR3 protein is CASSLWGTAGDTQYF. The CDR3 DNA is TGTGCCAGCAGTTTGTGGGGGACAGCAGGGGATACGCAGTATTTT.

This chain uses TRBV29-1 with TRBJ2-5, with D tentatively TRBD2 (6 bases). The CDR3 length is 12 residues. Trimming took off 7 bases at V and 5 bases at J, with 14 bases between the two ends. Germline CDR1 reads SQVTM; CDR2 reads ANQGSEA. DNA of the CDR3: TGCAGCGAGCTTAGCGGCGGGGAGACCCAGTACTTC. Translated: CSELSGGETQYF.

The CDR3 sequence: CASILDRGRNQPQHF. The CDR3 region has the DNA TGTGCCAGCATCCTCGACAGGGGACGCAATCAGCCCCAGCATTTT. The chain couples TRBV6-5 to TRBJ1-5; 8 bases map to TRBD1. This CDR3 spans 15 amino acids. Germline CDR1 reads MNHEY; CDR2 reads SVGAGI. V was pared by 7 bases and J by 2 bases, with 7 bases of the junction left unmatched.

The chain couples TRBV14 to TRBJ1-2; perhaps TRBD1 as D (6 bases). This CDR3 is 14 amino acids long. Trimming took 1 base from V and 8 from J, leaving 14 bases between them. The germline V gene has CDR1 SGHDN and CDR2 FVKESK. The CDR3, as DNA: TGTGCCAGCAGCCAAGCAACAGGGAGCTTGGGCTACACCTTC. Translating gives CASSQATGSLGYTF.

The rearrangement links TRBV5-4 to TRBJ2-5; 7 nucleotides line up with TRBD2. This CDR3 spans 15 amino acids. The J segment lost 4 bases and the V segment lost 0 bases, leaving 6 bases of the junction unmatched. From germline, CDR1 is SGHNT and CDR2 YYREEE (reference sequence). The DNA for the CDR3 is TGTGCCAGCAGCTTGGGAGGGGAGGGAGGAGAGACCCAGTACTTC. It is translated as CASSLGGEGGETQYF.

This clone was observed once. The J gene is TRBJ2-5, the V gene TRBV10-3; 10 bases map to TRBD2. The germline V gene has CDR1 ENHRY and CDR2 SYGVKD. The length of the CDR3 is 16 residues. The ends lost 4 bases at V and 1 base at J; junction bases unmatched: 6. Here the CDR3 DNA reads TGTGCCATCAGTGGTTCGAGCGGGGGGGCCCAAGAGACCCAGTACTTC. This translates into CAISGSSGGAQETQYF.

The chain has TRBV6-5 and TRBJ2-5, with a tentative D call TRBD1 (6 bases). Trimming cost V 6 bases and J 1 base, with 9 bases left between them. Germline lookup yields CDR1 MNHEY and CDR2 SVGAGI. CDR3 size: 13 residues. The CDR3 DNA reads TGTGCCAGCAGGGGACACGTCCAAGAGACCCAGTACTTC. Translated: CASRGHVQETQYF.

Only a few counts were recorded for this clone. The gene calls are TRBV18 and TRBJ2-7, with a possible D match to TRBD2 (6 bases). Germline V CDR1 and CDR2: KGHSH, LQKENI. This CDR3 is 12 amino acids long. Trimming left V 3 bases short and J 6 bases short, with 9 bases between. The CDR3 bases are TGTGCCAGCTCACCCCTGGGGGGCGAGCAGTACTTC. Translating it yields CASSPLGGEQYF.

The chain couples TRBV27 to TRBJ2-5; D unresolved. The CDR3 is 14 amino acids. CDR1 MNHEY and CDR2 SMNVEV come from the germline V gene (reference sequence). The V end was cut by 5 bases, the J end by 5 bases, with 15 bases between. CDR3 protein: CASSPARFRETQYF. In DNA form, the CDR3 reads TGTGCCAGCAGTCCCGCTCGATTCAGGGAGACCCAGTACTTC.

A few counts support this clone. The chain joins TRBV11-2 to TRBJ2-7; weak D call: TRBD2 (6 bases). Looked up from germline, CDR1 is SGHAT and CDR2 is FQNNGV. This CDR3 has 17 amino acids. V was clipped by 3 bases and J by 2 bases, with 20 bases between them. Here the CDR3 DNA reads TGTGCCAGCAGCTTCGCCGCGGGTCGGGAGAATACCTACGAGCAGTACTTC. This translates into CASSFAAGRENTYEQYF.

This clone has just a few counts. This chain joins TRBV5-1 and TRBJ2-2; D gene ambiguous. The germline CDR1 and CDR2 sequences are SGHRS and YFSETQ. Trimming stripped 4 bases from V and 0 bases from J, with 7 bases between. CDR3 size: 14 residues. The CDR3 coding sequence is TGCGCCAGCAGCACCCTATCGAACACCGGGGAGCTGTTTTTT. Its translation: CASSTLSNTGELFF.

The chain carries TRBV5-5 and TRBJ1-1; tentatively, D is TRBD1 (5 bases). This CDR3 is built from 13 residues. The germline CDR1 and CDR2 sequences are SGHKS and YYEKEE (reference sequence). With 2 bases removed from V and 1 base from J, the gap between germline ends came to 6 bases. The CDR3 DNA follows: TGTGCCAGCAGCTTCGGGGCGAACACTGAAGCTTTCTTT. This encodes CASSFGANTEAFF.

This clone was seen only a few times. The rearrangement links TRBV7-9 to TRBJ1-3, with TRBD1 matching over 10 bases. The V gene's germline CDR1 is SEHNR and CDR2 FQNEAQ (reference sequence). This CDR3 has 14 residues. Unmatched junction bases numbered 5, after V lost 4 bases and J lost 8 bases. The CDR3 protein is CASSSRTGGDTIYF. The CDR3 DNA follows: TGTGCCAGCAGCTCGCGGACAGGGGGAGACACCATATATTTT. Full variable domain (outside the CDR3, taken from reference TRBV7-9 and TRBJ1-3): DTGVSQNPRHKITKRGQNVTFRCDPISEHNRLYWYRQTLGQGPEFLTYFQNEAQLEKSRLLSDRFSAERPKGSFSTLEIQRTEQGDSAMYLCASSSRTGGDTIYFGEGSWLTVV.

The chain is built from TRBV9 and TRBJ2-7, with D uncertain. This CDR3 spans 15 amino acids. Trimming cost V 1 base and J 0 bases, with 11 bases left between them. CDR1 and CDR2 from the germline V gene are SGDLS and YYNGEE. CDR3 residues: CASSVNHVSSYEQYF. The DNA for the CDR3 is TGTGCCAGCAGCGTAAATCACGTTTCCTCCTACGAGCAGTACTTC.

Remarks on this clone: The same CDR3 is also encoded by other DNA sequences in this sample. The chain joins TRBV18 to TRBJ2-1; 8 bases align to TRBD2. This CDR3 comprises 16 residues. Per germline, CDR1 KGHSH and CDR2 LQKENI. J was trimmed by 0 bases and V by 3 bases; bases with no gene match: 4. CDR3 region: CASSPPGGSSYNEQFF. In nucleotides, the CDR3 is TGTGCCAGCTCACCTCCGGGGGGGAGCTCCTACAATGAGCAGTTCTTC.

This clone was picked up one time. V gene TRBV7-6 combines with J gene TRBJ2-3; D gene uncertain. Germline V gene lookup returns CDR1 SGHVS and CDR2 FNYEAQ. The CDR3 runs to 15 residues. Trimming cost V 3 bases and J 0 bases, with 10 bases left between them. The CDR3 spells CASSFTGSSTDTQYF. The CDR3 coding sequence is TGTGCCAGCAGCTTCACCGGGTCTAGCACAGATACGCAGTATTTT.